This T cell receptor beta chain emerged from a study of control samples from healthy donors and cancer patients. This CDR3 has 13 amino acids. CDR1 and CDR2 (germline): SGHRS, YFSETQ. The trim removed 4 bases at V and 7 bases at J, leaving 5 bases unmatched. Produced via immunoSEQ multiplex PCR; TCRdb's table is partial and in-frame only. The sample records tens of thousands of clones, 79% being singletons. This receptor was taken from a man between 60 and 75 years old with head and neck cancer. The chain couples TRBV5-1 to TRBJ2-5; 9 bases agree with TRBD1. The sequenced sample was PBMCs. The CDR3 bases are TGCGCCAGCAGCCGGACAGGGGAGGGGACCCAGTACTTC. It encodes CASSRTGEGTQYF.